This TCR beta chain was captured in a study of Graves' ophthalmopathy and Graves' hyperthyroidism. Diagnosis relied on clinical symptoms, serum thyroxine, TRAb, thyroid ultrasound and orbital computed tomography. Germline CDR1 SQVTM, CDR2 ANQGSEA. V lost 6 bases and J 4 bases, leaving 12 bases between the germline ends. The CDR3 has 12 amino acids. RNA transcripts yielded amplified TCR beta CDR3 regions. HTBI-primed first-round RT-PCR preceded second-round multiplex PCR. TCRdb reanalysed the multiplex PCR reads using MiXCR and keeps one entry per CDR3 protein. The repertoire holds 580,000 or so distinct CDR3 sequences, with roughly 39% as singletons.

This sequence joins TRBV29-1 and TRBJ2-5, with D tentatively TRBD2 (5 bases). Material: peripheral blood or thyroid tissue (not recorded which). This TCR was recovered from an adult man with Graves' hyperthyroidism. CDR3 loop: CSVAPGRETQYF. DNA of the CDR3: TGCAGCGTGGCCCCGGGAAGAGAGACCCAGTACTTC.